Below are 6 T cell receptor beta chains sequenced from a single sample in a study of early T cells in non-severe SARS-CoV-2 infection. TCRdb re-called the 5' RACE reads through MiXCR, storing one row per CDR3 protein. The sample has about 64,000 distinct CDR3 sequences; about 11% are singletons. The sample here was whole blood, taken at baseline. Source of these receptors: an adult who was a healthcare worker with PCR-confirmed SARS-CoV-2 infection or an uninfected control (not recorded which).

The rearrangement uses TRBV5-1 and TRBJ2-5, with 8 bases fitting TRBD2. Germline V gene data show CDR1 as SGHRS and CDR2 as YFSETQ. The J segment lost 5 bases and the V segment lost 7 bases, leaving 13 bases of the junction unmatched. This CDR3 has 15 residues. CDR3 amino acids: CASRSGGAALETQYF. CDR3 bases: TGCGCCAGCCGCTCCGGGGGGGCGGCTTTGGAGACCCAGTACTTC.

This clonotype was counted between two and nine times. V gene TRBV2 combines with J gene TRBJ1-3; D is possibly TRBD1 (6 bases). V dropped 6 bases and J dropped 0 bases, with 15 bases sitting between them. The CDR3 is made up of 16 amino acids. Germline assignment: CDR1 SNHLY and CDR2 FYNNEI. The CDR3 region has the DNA TGTGCCAGCAGGACAGGACGAGACCTCTCTGGAAACACCATATATTTT. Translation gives CASRTGRDLSGNTIYF.

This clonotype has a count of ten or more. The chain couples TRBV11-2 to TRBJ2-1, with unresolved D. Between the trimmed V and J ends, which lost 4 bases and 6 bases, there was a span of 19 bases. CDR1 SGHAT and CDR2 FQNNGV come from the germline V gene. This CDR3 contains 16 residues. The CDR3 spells CASSSLGRLEGNEQFF. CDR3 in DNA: TGTGCCAGCAGCTCTCTCGGCAGGCTAGAAGGCAATGAGCAGTTCTTC.

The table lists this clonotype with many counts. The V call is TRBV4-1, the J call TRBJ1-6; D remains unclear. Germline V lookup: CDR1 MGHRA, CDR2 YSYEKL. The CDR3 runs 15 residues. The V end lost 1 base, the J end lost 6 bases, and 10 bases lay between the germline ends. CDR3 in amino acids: CASSQVPTANSPLHF. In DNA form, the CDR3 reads TGCGCCAGCAGCCAAGTCCCAACAGCTAATTCACCCCTCCACTTT.

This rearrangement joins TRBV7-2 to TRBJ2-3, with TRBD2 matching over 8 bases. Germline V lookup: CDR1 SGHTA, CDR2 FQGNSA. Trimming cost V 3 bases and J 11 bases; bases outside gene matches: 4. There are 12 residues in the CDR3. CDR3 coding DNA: TGTGCCAGCAGCTTCGGGGGGGCCTTGCAGTATTTT. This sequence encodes CASSFGGALQYF. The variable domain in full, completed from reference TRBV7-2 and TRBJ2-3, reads GAGVSQSPSNKVTEKGKDVELRCDPISGHTALYWYRQSLGQGLEFLIYFQGNSAPDKSGLPSDRFSAERTGGSVSTLTIQRTQQEDSAVYLCASSFGGALQYFGPGTRLTVL.

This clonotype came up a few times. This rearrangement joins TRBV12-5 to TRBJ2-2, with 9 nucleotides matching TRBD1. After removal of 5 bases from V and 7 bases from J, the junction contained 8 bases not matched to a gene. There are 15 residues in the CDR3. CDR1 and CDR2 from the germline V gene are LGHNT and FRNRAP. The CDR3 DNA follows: TGTGCTAGTGGTCAATCACAGGGGGCCGGCGGGGAGCTGTTTTTT. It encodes CASGQSQGAGGELFF.